A selection of T cell receptor beta chains follows, all from one sample in a study of blood T cells in healthy people across ages. TCRdb re-analysed the 5' RACE reads in MiXCR, keeping a single row per CDR3 protein. Here the sample spans approximately 1,000,000 distinct CDR3 sequences, 45% being singletons. Sequences were obtained from blood. These receptors came from a woman aged 60-70 years in good health. Both conserved end residues are part of each CDR3. The D gene is left open where the match is weak. The size field is filled for only some rows; it gives once, few, many or a size class.

TRBV28	-	-	TRBJ2-6	TGTGCCAGCAGTCCAGGGGGGCTCAGGGGGGCCAACGTCCTGACTTTC	CASSPGGLRGANVLTF
TRBV20-1	TRBD2	-	TRBJ2-1	TGCAGTGCTAGGGGACTAGCGGGAGGAGGGATTTACAATGAGCAGTTCTTC	CSARGLAGGGIYNEQFF
TRBV7-6	TRBD1	once	TRBJ1-4	TGTGCCAGCAGCCCAGGGGGGCGGACTAATGAAAAACTGTTTTTT	CASSPGGRTNEKLFF
TRBV12-3/TRBV12-4	-	many	TRBJ2-7	TGTGCCAGCAGTTCCCTCTACGAGCAGTACTTC	CASSSLYEQYF
TRBV15	-	few	TRBJ2-5	TGTGCCACAAGTCCGACGGCAGTTAGAGAGACCCAGTACTTC	CATSPTAVRETQYF
TRBV5-1	TRBD2	-	TRBJ2-5	TGCGCCAGCAGCCTTCGTTGGCCGGGGGGTAGAAATGAGCAGTACTTC	CASSLRWPGGRNEQYF
TRBV9	-	few	TRBJ1-1	TGTGCCAGCAGCGTAGGAAGGGCAAACACTGAAGCTTTCTTT	CASSVGRANTEAFF
TRBV10-2	-	-	TRBJ2-3	TGCGCCAGCAGAGGACTAAAAATGACAGATACGCAGTATTTT	CASRGLKMTDTQYF
TRBV20-1	-	-	TRBJ1-2	TGCAGTGCTAGAGAAGGCGAAACTAACTATGGCTACACCTTC	CSAREGETNYGYTF
TRBV5-1	-	-	TRBJ1-5	TGCGCCAGCAGCTTGGAAGCGTCGCGGGGCAATCAGCCCCAGCATTTT	CASSLEASRGNQPQHF
TRBV12-3/TRBV12-4	-	-	TRBJ2-3	TGTGCCAGCAGTTTTCTTGGGGGGAGTGCGGATACGCAGTATTTT	CASSFLGGSADTQYF
TRBV7-9	-	-	TRBJ2-2	TGTGCCAGCAGCGCGGGGTTGGTCACCGGGGAGCTGTTTTTT	CASSAGLVTGELFF
TRBV28	-	-	TRBJ2-5	TGTGCCAGCAGGCAGACGGCTGCCGGGGAGACCCAGTACTTC	CASRQTAAGETQYF
TRBV7-2	-	-	TRBJ2-7	TGTGCCAGCAGCGTACTAGAGTTGCGGTACGAGCAGTACTTC	CASSVLELRYEQYF
TRBV6-5	-	few	TRBJ2-7	TGTGCCAGCCGAGTTCCGTTCTCCTACGAGCAGTACTTC	CASRVPFSYEQYF
TRBV12-3/TRBV12-4	TRBD2	-	TRBJ2-7	TGTGCCAGCAGTTTTGTTCGACTAGCGAGAGGGAGCTCCTACGAGCAGTACTTC	CASSFVRLARGSSYEQYF
TRBV20-1	-	many	TRBJ2-5	TGCAGTGCTAGGAGAGAACTAGGATTTCAGGGAGGGACCCAGTACTTC	CSARRELGFQGGTQYF
TRBV5-1	-	-	TRBJ2-4	TGCGCCAGCAGCTTGGAGGGTGCTGTGTCCAAAAACATTCAGTACTTC	CASSLEGAVSKNIQYF
TRBV12-3/TRBV12-4	TRBD2	once	TRBJ2-7	TGTGCCAGCAGTTTTAGCGGGAGAGTCTACAATGAGCAGTACTTC	CASSFSGRVYNEQYF
TRBV5-1	-	-	TRBJ2-6	TGCGCCAGCGCCGCTGTAGCTGGGGCCAACGTCCTGACTTTC	CASAAVAGANVLTF
TRBV2	TRBD2	-	TRBJ2-7	TGTGCCAGCTGCGGGACTAACTACGAGCAGTACTTC	CASCGTNYEQYF
TRBV5-1	-	many	TRBJ2-4	TGCGCCAGCAGCTTGTCGGGGAGCCCGGGGAACATTCAGTACTTC	CASSLSGSPGNIQYF